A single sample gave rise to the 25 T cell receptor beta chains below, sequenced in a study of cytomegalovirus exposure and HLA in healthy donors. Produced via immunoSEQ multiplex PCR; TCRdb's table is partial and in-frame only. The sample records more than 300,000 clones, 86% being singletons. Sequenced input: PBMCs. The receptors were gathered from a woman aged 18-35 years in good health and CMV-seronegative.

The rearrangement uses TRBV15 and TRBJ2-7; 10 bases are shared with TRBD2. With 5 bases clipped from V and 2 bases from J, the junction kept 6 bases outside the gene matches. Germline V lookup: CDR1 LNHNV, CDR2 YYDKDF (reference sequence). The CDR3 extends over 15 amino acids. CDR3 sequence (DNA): TGTGCCACCAGCCGACGGACTAGCGGACCCTACGAGCAGTACTTC. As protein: CATSRRTSGPYEQYF.

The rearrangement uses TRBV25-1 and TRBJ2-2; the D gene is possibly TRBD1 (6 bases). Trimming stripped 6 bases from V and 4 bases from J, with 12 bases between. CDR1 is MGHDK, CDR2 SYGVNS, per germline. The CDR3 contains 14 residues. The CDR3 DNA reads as TGTGCCAGCAGGGTGGGACACCTCACCGGGGAGCTGTTTTTT. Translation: CASRVGHLTGELFF.

CDR3 protein: CSAIGDEQYF. DNA of the CDR3: TGCAGTGCTATAGGGGACGAGCAGTACTTC. The V and J genes are TRBV20-1 and TRBJ2-7; D is possibly TRBD1 (5 bases). Germline V lookup: CDR1 DFQATT, CDR2 SNEGSKA (reference sequence). CDR3 length equals 10 residues. Trimming left V 4 bases short and J 5 bases short, with 6 bases between.

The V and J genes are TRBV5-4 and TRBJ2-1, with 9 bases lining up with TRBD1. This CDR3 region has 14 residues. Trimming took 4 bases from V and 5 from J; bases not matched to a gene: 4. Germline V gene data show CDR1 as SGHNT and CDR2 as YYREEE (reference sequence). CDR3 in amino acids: CASSETGGDNEQFF. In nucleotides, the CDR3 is TGTGCCAGCAGCGAGACAGGGGGGGACAATGAGCAGTTCTTC.

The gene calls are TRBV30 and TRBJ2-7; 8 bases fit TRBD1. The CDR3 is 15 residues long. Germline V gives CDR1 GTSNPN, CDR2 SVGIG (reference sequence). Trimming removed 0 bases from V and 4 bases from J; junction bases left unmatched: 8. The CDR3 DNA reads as TGTGCCTGGAGTGTACCACAGGGGGATTTGTACGAGCAGTACTTC. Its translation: CAWSVPQGDLYEQYF.

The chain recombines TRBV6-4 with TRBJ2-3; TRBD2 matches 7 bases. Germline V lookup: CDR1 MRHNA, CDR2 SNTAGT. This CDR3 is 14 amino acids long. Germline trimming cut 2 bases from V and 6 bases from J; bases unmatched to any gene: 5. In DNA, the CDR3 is TGTGCCAGCAGTGACGCGGGAGATGCGGATACGCAGTATTTT. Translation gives CASSDAGDADTQYF.

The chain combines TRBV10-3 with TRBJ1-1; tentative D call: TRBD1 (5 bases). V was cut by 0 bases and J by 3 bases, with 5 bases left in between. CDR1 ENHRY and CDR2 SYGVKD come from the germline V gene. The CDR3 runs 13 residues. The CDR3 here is CAISESRDTEAFF. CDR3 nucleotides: TGTGCCATCAGTGAGTCCAGGGACACTGAAGCTTTCTTT.

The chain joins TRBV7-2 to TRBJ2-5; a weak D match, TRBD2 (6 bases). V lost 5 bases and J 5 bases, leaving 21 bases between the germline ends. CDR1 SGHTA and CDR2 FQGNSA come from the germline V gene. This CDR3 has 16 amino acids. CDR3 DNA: TGTGCCAGCAGCCTGGGCCAGCGGGCGGTGGGGGAGACCCAGTACTTC. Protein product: CASSLGQRAVGETQYF.

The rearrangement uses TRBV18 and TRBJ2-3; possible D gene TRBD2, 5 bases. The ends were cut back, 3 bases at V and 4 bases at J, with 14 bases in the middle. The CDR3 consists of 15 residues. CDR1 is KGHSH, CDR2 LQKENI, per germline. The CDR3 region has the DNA TGTGCCAGCTCACCGGAGGCCACGGGCCCAGATACGCAGTATTTT. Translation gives CASSPEATGPDTQYF.

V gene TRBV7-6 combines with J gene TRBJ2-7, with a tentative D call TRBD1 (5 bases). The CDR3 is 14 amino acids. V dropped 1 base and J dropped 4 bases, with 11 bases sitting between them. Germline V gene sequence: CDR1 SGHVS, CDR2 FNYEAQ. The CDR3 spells CASSLGDSLYEQYF. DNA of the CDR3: TGTGCCAGCAGCTTAGGCGACAGTCTGTACGAGCAGTACTTC.

The CDR3 spells CATSRPFPGSGNTIYF. Written as DNA, the CDR3 is TGTGCCACCAGCAGGCCTTTTCCCGGCTCTGGAAACACCATATATTTT. The V gene is TRBV15, the J gene TRBJ1-3; no clear D. The CDR3 is 16 residues long. The V end was cut by 3 bases, the J end by 0 bases, with 12 bases between. Germline lookup yields CDR1 LNHNV and CDR2 YYDKDF (reference sequence).

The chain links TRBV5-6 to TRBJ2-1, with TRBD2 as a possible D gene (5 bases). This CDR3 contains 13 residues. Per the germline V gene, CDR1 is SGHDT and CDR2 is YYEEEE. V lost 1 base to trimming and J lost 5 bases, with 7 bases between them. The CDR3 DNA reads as TGTGCCAGCAGCTTGAACGGGAACAATGAGCAGTTCTTC. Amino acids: CASSLNGNNEQFF.

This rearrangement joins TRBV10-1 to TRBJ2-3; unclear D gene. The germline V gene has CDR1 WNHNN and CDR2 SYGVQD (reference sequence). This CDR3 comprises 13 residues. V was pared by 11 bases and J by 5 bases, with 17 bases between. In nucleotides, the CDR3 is TGCGCCTGTACCCCAGGTTTCGGAGATACGCAGTATTTT. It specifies CACTPGFGDTQYF.

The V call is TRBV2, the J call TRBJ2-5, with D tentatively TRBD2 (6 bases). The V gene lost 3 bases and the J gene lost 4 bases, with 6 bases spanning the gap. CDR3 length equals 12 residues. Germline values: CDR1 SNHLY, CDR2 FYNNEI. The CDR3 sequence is CASSEGGETQYF. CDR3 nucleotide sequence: TGTGCCAGCAGTGAGGGGGGAGAGACCCAGTACTTC.

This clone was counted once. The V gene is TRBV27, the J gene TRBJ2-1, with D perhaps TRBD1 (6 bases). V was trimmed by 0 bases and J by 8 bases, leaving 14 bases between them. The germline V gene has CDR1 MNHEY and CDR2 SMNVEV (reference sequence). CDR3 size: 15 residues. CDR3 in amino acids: CASSLSRQSGDEQFF. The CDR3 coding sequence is TGTGCCAGCAGTTTATCGAGACAGTCAGGGGATGAGCAGTTCTTC.

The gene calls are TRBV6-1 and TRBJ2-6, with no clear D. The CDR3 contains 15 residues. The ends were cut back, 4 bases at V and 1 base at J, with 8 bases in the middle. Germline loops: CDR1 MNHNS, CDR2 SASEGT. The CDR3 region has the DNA TGTGCCAGCAGTGCTACGGAGTCTGGGGCCAACGTCCTGACTTTC. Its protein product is CASSATESGANVLTF.

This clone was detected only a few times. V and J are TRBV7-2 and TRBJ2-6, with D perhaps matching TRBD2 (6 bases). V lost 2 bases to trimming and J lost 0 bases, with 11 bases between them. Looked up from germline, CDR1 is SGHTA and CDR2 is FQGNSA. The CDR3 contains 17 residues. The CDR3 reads CASSLLAYHSGANVLTF. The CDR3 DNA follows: TGTGCCAGCAGCTTACTAGCGTATCACTCTGGGGCCAACGTCCTGACTTTC. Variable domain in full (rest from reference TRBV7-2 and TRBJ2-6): GAGVSQSPSNKVTEKGKDVELRCDPISGHTALYWYRQSLGQGLEFLIYFQGNSAPDKSGLPSDRFSAERTGGSVSTLTIQRTQQEDSAVYLCASSLLAYHSGANVLTFGAGSRLTVL.

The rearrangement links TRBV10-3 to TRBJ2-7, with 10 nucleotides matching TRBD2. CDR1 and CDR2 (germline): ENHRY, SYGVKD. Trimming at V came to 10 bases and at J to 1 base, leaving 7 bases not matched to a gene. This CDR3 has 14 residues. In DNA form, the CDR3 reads TGTGCCAGCACAACTAGCGGGATGTCCTACGAGCAGTACTTC. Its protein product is CASTTSGMSYEQYF.

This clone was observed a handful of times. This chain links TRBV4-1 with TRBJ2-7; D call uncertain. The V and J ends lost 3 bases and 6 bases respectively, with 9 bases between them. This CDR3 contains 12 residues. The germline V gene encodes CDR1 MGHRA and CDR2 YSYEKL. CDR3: CASSHPRGEQYF. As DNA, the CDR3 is TGCGCCAGCAGCCATCCCCGAGGCGAGCAGTACTTC.

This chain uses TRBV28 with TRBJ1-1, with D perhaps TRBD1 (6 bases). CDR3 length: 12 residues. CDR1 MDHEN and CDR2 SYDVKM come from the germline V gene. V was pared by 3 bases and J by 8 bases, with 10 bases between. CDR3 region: CASSFDRWEAFF. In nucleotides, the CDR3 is TGTGCCAGCAGTTTCGACAGGTGGGAAGCTTTCTTT.

CDR3 in amino acids: CASGPTAGIAVGEQFF. CDR3 DNA: TGTGCCAGCGGACCAACGGCGGGAATTGCGGTGGGTGAGCAGTTCTTC. The chain is built from TRBV27 and TRBJ2-1, with D possibly matching TRBD2 (6 bases). Trimming pared 8 bases from V and 9 bases from J, leaving 26 bases between. Germline V gives CDR1 MNHEY, CDR2 SMNVEV (reference sequence). This CDR3 has 16 residues.

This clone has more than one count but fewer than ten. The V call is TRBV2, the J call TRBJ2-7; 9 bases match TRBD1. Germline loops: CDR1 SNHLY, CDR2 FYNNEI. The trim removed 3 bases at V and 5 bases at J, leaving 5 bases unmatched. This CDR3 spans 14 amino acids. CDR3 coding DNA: TGTGCCAGCAGTGATGGACAGGGGCAGGACGAGCAGTACTTC. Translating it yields CASSDGQGQDEQYF.

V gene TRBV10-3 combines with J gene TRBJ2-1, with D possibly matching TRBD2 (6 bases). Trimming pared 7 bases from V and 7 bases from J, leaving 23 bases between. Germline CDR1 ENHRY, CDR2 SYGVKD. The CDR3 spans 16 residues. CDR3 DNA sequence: TGTGCCATCACCAGAACGGGAGCGGGCCCTCGAAATGAGCAGTTCTTC. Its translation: CAITRTGAGPRNEQFF.

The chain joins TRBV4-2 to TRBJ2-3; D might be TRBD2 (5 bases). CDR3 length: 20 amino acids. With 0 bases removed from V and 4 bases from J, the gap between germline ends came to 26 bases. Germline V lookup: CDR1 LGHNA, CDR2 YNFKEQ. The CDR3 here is CASSQDRAAVREGAPDTQYF. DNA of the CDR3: TGTGCCAGCAGCCAAGATCGAGCGGCAGTGCGCGAAGGCGCCCCAGATACGCAGTATTTT.

The CDR3 region has the DNA TGTGCCAGCAGCCGTAGTTTTGGCTACACCTTC. The encoded protein is CASSRSFGYTF. V gene TRBV7-9 combines with J gene TRBJ1-2; D is unclear. The V gene lost 5 bases and the J gene lost 7 bases, with 8 bases spanning the gap. CDR1 is SEHNR and CDR2 is FQNEAQ in the germline V gene (reference sequence). CDR3 length: 11 residues.